This is a list of T cell receptor beta chains from one sample in a study of cytomegalovirus exposure and HLA in healthy donors. Here immunoSEQ multiplex PCR was the method, and the copy in TCRdb shows in-frame clones only, minus some. The data hold about 250,000 clones, with roughly two thirds observed a single time. Sequences were obtained from PBMCs. Receptor source: a female donor in good health and CMV-seronegative. Each CDR3 is given with its conserved first and last residue. A D gene is named only where the DNA matches it firmly. Clone sizes are given selectively: once, few, many, or a class where the clone is expanded.

D gene: TRBD2; V gene: TRBV6-1; clone size: .; CDR3 length: 14; J gene: TRBJ2-3; CDR3 protein: CASTGAGGADTQYF; CDR3 DNA: TGTGCCAGCACCGGAGCGGGAGGGGCAGATACGCAGTATTTT
D gene: TRBD1; V gene: TRBV29-1; clone size: .; CDR3 length: 15; J gene: TRBJ2-1; CDR3 protein: CSVKLWDSHYNEQFF; CDR3 DNA: TGCAGCGTGAAGCTATGGGACAGCCATTACAATGAGCAGTTCTTC
D gene: .; V gene: TRBV28; clone size: .; CDR3 length: 14; J gene: TRBJ1-1; CDR3 protein: CASNHRAGVTEAFF; CDR3 DNA: TGTGCCAGCAACCACCGGGCGGGGGTGACTGAAGCTTTCTTT
D gene: .; V gene: TRBV7-9; clone size: few; CDR3 length: 15; J gene: TRBJ1-3; CDR3 protein: CASSTSGYSGNTIYF; CDR3 DNA: TGTGCCAGCAGCACGTCAGGATACTCTGGAAACACCATATATTTT
D gene: TRBD2; V gene: TRBV9; clone size: .; CDR3 length: 15; J gene: TRBJ2-1; CDR3 protein: CASSPGLAGDDEQFF; CDR3 DNA: TGTGCCAGCAGCCCTGGGTTAGCGGGAGACGATGAGCAGTTCTTC
D gene: .; V gene: TRBV5-1; clone size: .; CDR3 length: 13; J gene: TRBJ2-3; CDR3 protein: CASSSVPGDTQYF; CDR3 DNA: TGCGCCAGCAGTTCGGTCCCGGGAGATACGCAGTATTTT
D gene: TRBD1; V gene: TRBV6-5; clone size: once; CDR3 length: 13; J gene: TRBJ2-7; CDR3 protein: CASSPGTVYEQYF; CDR3 DNA: TGTGCCAGCAGTCCCGGGACAGTCTACGAGCAGTACTTC
D gene: TRBD1; V gene: TRBV5-1; clone size: .; CDR3 length: 17; J gene: TRBJ1-1; CDR3 protein: CASSLFGLDRGTTEAFF; CDR3 DNA: TGCGCCAGCAGTTTATTCGGTTTGGACAGGGGAACCACTGAAGCTTTCTTT
D gene: TRBD1; V gene: TRBV7-6; clone size: .; CDR3 length: 17; J gene: TRBJ1-5; CDR3 protein: CASSGLGQGNSNQPQHF; CDR3 DNA: TGTGCCAGCAGCGGACTCGGACAGGGCAATAGCAATCAGCCCCAGCATTTT
D gene: TRBD1; V gene: TRBV6-5; clone size: few; CDR3 length: 14; J gene: TRBJ1-1; CDR3 protein: CASSPGQMNTEAFF; CDR3 DNA: TGTGCCAGCAGCCCGGGACAGATGAACACTGAAGCTTTCTTT
D gene: TRBD1; V gene: TRBV7-9; clone size: once; CDR3 length: 18; J gene: TRBJ2-6; CDR3 protein: CASSRVGRGLSGANVLTF; CDR3 DNA: TGTGCCAGCAGTCGGGTCGGCAGGGGGCTATCTGGGGCCAACGTCCTGACTTTC
D gene: .; V gene: TRBV7-2; clone size: .; CDR3 length: 15; J gene: TRBJ1-2; CDR3 protein: CASSLARVGSYGYTF; CDR3 DNA: TGTGCCAGCAGCTTAGCCAGGGTAGGAAGCTATGGCTACACCTTC
D gene: .; V gene: TRBV6-1; clone size: .; CDR3 length: 15; J gene: TRBJ2-1; CDR3 protein: CASSERVLVYNEQFF; CDR3 DNA: TGTGCCAGCAGTGAACGGGTCCTTGTCTACAATGAGCAGTTCTTC
D gene: TRBD1; V gene: TRBV7-2; clone size: .; CDR3 length: 16; J gene: TRBJ1-3; CDR3 protein: CASSTQTGLSGNTIYF; CDR3 DNA: TGTGCCAGCAGCACCCAGACAGGGCTCTCTGGAAACACCATATATTTT
D gene: .; V gene: TRBV4-2; clone size: .; CDR3 length: 13; J gene: TRBJ2-2; CDR3 protein: CASSYNYPGELFF; CDR3 DNA: TGTGCCAGCAGCTATAATTATCCCGGGGAGCTGTTTTTT
D gene: TRBD1; V gene: TRBV6-1; clone size: .; CDR3 length: 15; J gene: TRBJ2-5; CDR3 protein: CASSEEGTARGTQYF; CDR3 DNA: TGTGCCAGCAGTGAAGAGGGGACAGCAAGAGGGACCCAGTACTTC
D gene: .; V gene: TRBV5-4; clone size: .; CDR3 length: 15; J gene: TRBJ1-2; CDR3 protein: CASSLQPRGNYGYTF; CDR3 DNA: TGTGCCAGCAGCTTGCAACCTAGGGGTAACTATGGCTACACCTTC
D gene: TRBD2; V gene: TRBV27; clone size: .; CDR3 length: 16; J gene: TRBJ2-1; CDR3 protein: CASSSLGGSSYNEQFF; CDR3 DNA: TGTGCCAGCAGTTCACTGGGGGGGAGCTCCTACAATGAGCAGTTCTTC
D gene: TRBD1; V gene: TRBV10-3; clone size: few; CDR3 length: 16; J gene: TRBJ2-5; CDR3 protein: CAISEGTGGLGETQYF; CDR3 DNA: TGTGCCATCAGTGAGGGGACAGGGGGCCTCGGGGAGACCCAGTACTTC
D gene: .; V gene: TRBV18; clone size: .; CDR3 length: 16; J gene: TRBJ2-7; CDR3 protein: CASSPAPGGGSYEQYF; CDR3 DNA: TGTGCCAGCTCACCAGCACCTGGCGGGGGCAGCTACGAGCAGTACTTC
D gene: .; V gene: TRBV9; clone size: .; CDR3 length: 15; J gene: TRBJ2-2; CDR3 protein: CASSVGLANTGELFF; CDR3 DNA: TGTGCCAGCAGCGTAGGACTCGCGAACACCGGGGAGCTGTTTTTT
D gene: TRBD2; V gene: TRBV7-9; clone size: few; CDR3 length: 15; J gene: TRBJ2-5; CDR3 protein: CASSPPTSGRETQYF; CDR3 DNA: TGTGCCAGCTCCCCGCCGACTAGCGGGAGGGAGACCCAGTACTTC
D gene: TRBD1; V gene: TRBV11-3; clone size: few; CDR3 length: 15; J gene: TRBJ2-3; CDR3 protein: CASRRTGASTDTQYF; CDR3 DNA: TGTGCCAGCAGACGAACAGGGGCTAGCACAGATACGCAGTATTTT
D gene: TRBD2; V gene: TRBV10-2; clone size: .; CDR3 length: 15; J gene: TRBJ2-3; CDR3 protein: CASSDGTSGADTQYF; CDR3 DNA: TGCGCCAGCAGTGACGGGACTAGCGGGGCAGATACGCAGTATTTT
D gene: TRBD2; V gene: TRBV30; clone size: .; CDR3 length: 15; J gene: TRBJ2-5; CDR3 protein: CAWSSLAGGLETQYF; CDR3 DNA: TGTGCCTGGAGCTCCCTAGCGGGAGGGTTAGAGACCCAGTACTTC
D gene: TRBD1; V gene: TRBV7-9; clone size: few; CDR3 length: 15; J gene: TRBJ2-1; CDR3 protein: CASSLADRGRNEQFF; CDR3 DNA: TGTGCCAGCAGCTTAGCGGACAGGGGGCGGAATGAGCAGTTCTTC
D gene: .; V gene: TRBV28; clone size: .; CDR3 length: 14; J gene: TRBJ1-5; CDR3 protein: CASSFGRVNQPQHF; CDR3 DNA: TGTGCCAGCAGTTTTGGGCGAGTCAATCAGCCCCAGCATTTT
D gene: TRBD1; V gene: TRBV6-1; clone size: .; CDR3 length: 15; J gene: TRBJ1-4; CDR3 protein: CASSESAGGNEKLFF; CDR3 DNA: TGTGCCAGCAGTGAATCGGCAGGGGGCAATGAAAAACTGTTTTTT
D gene: TRBD1; V gene: TRBV7-9; clone size: .; CDR3 length: 18; J gene: TRBJ1-4; CDR3 protein: CASSDTKTGVGTNEKLFF; CDR3 DNA: TGTGCCAGCAGCGATACAAAGACAGGGGTTGGAACTAATGAAAAACTGTTTTTT
D gene: TRBD2; V gene: TRBV2; clone size: .; CDR3 length: 17; J gene: TRBJ2-7; CDR3 protein: CASSELAGAAVSYEQYF; CDR3 DNA: TGTGCCAGCAGTGAACTAGCGGGAGCGGCGGTATCTTACGAGCAGTACTTC
D gene: TRBD1; V gene: TRBV28; clone size: .; CDR3 length: 17; J gene: TRBJ1-3; CDR3 protein: CASSFPRQGGSGNTIYF; CDR3 DNA: TGTGCCAGCAGTTTCCCGCGACAGGGTGGTTCTGGAAACACCATATATTTT
D gene: .; V gene: TRBV5-1; clone size: .; CDR3 length: 15; J gene: TRBJ2-5; CDR3 protein: CASSGARQAQETQYF; CDR3 DNA: TGCGCCAGCAGTGGAGCCCGACAGGCCCAAGAGACCCAGTACTTC
D gene: TRBD1; V gene: TRBV15; clone size: .; CDR3 length: 12; J gene: TRBJ1-1; CDR3 protein: CATGTGDTEAFF; CDR3 DNA: TGTGCCACCGGTACAGGGGACACTGAAGCTTTCTTT
D gene: .; V gene: TRBV12-5; clone size: once; CDR3 length: 15; J gene: TRBJ1-1; CDR3 protein: CASGAKLRVDTEAFF; CDR3 DNA: TGTGCTAGTGGTGCCAAACTCAGGGTGGACACTGAAGCTTTCTTT
D gene: TRBD1; V gene: TRBV7-8; clone size: .; CDR3 length: 14; J gene: TRBJ2-7; CDR3 protein: CASSPGQAHYEQYF; CDR3 DNA: TGTGCCAGCAGCCCGGGACAGGCCCACTACGAGCAGTACTTC
D gene: TRBD2; V gene: TRBV20-1; clone size: .; CDR3 length: 11; J gene: TRBJ2-1; CDR3 protein: CSAPSGREQFF; CDR3 DNA: TGCAGTGCCCCTAGCGGGAGGGAGCAGTTCTTC
D gene: TRBD2; V gene: TRBV29-1; clone size: .; CDR3 length: 14; J gene: TRBJ2-1; CDR3 protein: CSALTSGAPLEQFF; CDR3 DNA: TGCAGCGCTCTTACTAGCGGGGCCCCCTTGGAGCAGTTCTTC
D gene: .; V gene: TRBV28; clone size: .; CDR3 length: 14; J gene: TRBJ1-3; CDR3 protein: CASSSPGSGNTIYF; CDR3 DNA: TGTGCCAGCAGTTCTCCAGGCTCTGGAAACACCATATATTTT
D gene: .; V gene: TRBV7-9; clone size: .; CDR3 length: 16; J gene: TRBJ1-5; CDR3 protein: CASSLGAGMSNQPQHF; CDR3 DNA: TGTGCCAGCAGCTTAGGTGCAGGGATGAGCAATCAGCCCCAGCATTTT
D gene: TRBD1; V gene: TRBV6-5; clone size: few; CDR3 length: 15; J gene: TRBJ1-5; CDR3 protein: CATAQGFYSNQPQHF; CDR3 DNA: TGTGCCACTGCACAGGGGTTTTATAGCAATCAGCCCCAGCATTTT
D gene: .; V gene: TRBV27; clone size: .; CDR3 length: 15; J gene: TRBJ2-3; CDR3 protein: CASSLSVGVTDTQYF; CDR3 DNA: TGTGCCAGCAGTTTATCCGTGGGAGTGACAGATACGCAGTATTTT
D gene: TRBD2; V gene: TRBV2; clone size: .; CDR3 length: 16; J gene: TRBJ2-1; CDR3 protein: CARSEASGSGYNEQFF; CDR3 DNA: TGTGCCAGGTCAGAGGCTAGCGGGAGCGGTTACAATGAGCAGTTCTTC
D gene: .; V gene: TRBV6-4; clone size: .; CDR3 length: 15; J gene: TRBJ2-6; CDR3 protein: CASSPSGSGANVLTF; CDR3 DNA: TGTGCCAGCAGTCCCAGCGGCTCTGGGGCCAACGTCCTGACTTTC
D gene: .; V gene: TRBV5-1; clone size: .; CDR3 length: 13; J gene: TRBJ1-2; CDR3 protein: CASSLGGYSGYTF; CDR3 DNA: TGCGCCAGCAGCTTGGGGGGCTACTCTGGCTACACCTTC
D gene: TRBD1; V gene: TRBV4-1; clone size: .; CDR3 length: 18; J gene: TRBJ1-6; CDR3 protein: CASSQIRQGLSYNSPLHF; CDR3 DNA: TGCGCCAGCAGCCAAATAAGACAGGGATTATCTTATAATTCACCCCTCCACTTT